This T cell receptor (beta chain) stems from a study of tumor and adjacent non-tumor tissue in lung cancer. General study points: Compared with tumor, normal lung showed significantly lower TCR diversity.

The library came from three nested PCR rounds adapted from ARM-PCR protocols. Via MiXCR, TCRdb re-called the multiplex PCR reads, giving one row per CDR3 protein. The sample lists fewer than 120,000 distinct CDR3 sequences, roughly 84% occurring once. The CDR3 length is 14 residues. Germline CDR1 and CDR2: WNHNN and SYGVQD (reference sequence). Trimming cost V 0 bases and J 2 bases, with 7 bases left between them. This sample's RNA came from whole unsorted tissue. This clonotype has ten or more counts. The antigen is undetermined. The sequencing input was lung tumor tissue. The sequence derives from an older man with non-small cell lung cancer. V and J are TRBV10-1 and TRBJ1-1; D is undetermined. In DNA, the CDR3 is TGCGCCAGCAGTGAGTCGCGGGTTAACACTGAAGCTTTCTTT. Protein sequence: CASSESRVNTEAFF.